The T cell receptor (beta chain) described here comes from a study of shared clonotypes between healthy human individuals. Study background: For every donor, three CD4 naive, three CD4 memory, two CD8 naive and one CD8 memory plates were used.

Findings and limits, study-wide: Clonotype sharing among donors, it was expected, would be affected by sequencing depth.

This CDR3 contains 17 residues. The germline V and J ends were trimmed by 3 bases and 0 bases, with 17 bases remaining between them. Germline CDR1 and CDR2: KGHSH and LQKENI. As concerns this clone: The antigen remains undetermined.

Assay runs were performed at deep level. Only in-frame clones appear in the TCRdb table, and some are missing; sequencing was by immunoSEQ multiplex PCR. The sample yields about 2.1 million clones, 85% to 95% seen once. Naivety among CD8 cells was defined by CD45RO negativity and positive CCR7 selection, thereby excluding terminally differentiated effector memory CD45RA+ cells. The specimen sequenced was naive CD8+ T cells from PBMCs. The sequence came from a man aged 18 to 30 in good health. Some clones in this sample may be carry-over from other donors' samples. The chain carries TRBV18 and TRBJ1-1; D might be TRBD1 (5 bases). The CDR3: CASSPPGRAWMNTEAFF. In DNA, the CDR3 is TGTGCCAGCTCACCCCCCGGCAGGGCGTGGATGAACACTGAAGCTTTCTTT.